This entry features one T cell receptor (beta chain) sequence. The sample comes from a study of blood T cell repertoires in COVID-19. Study context: COVID-19 samples collected from the United States, Italy and Spain covered acute and convalescent phases.

Authors' methods: Amplification from reference gene primers served as the basis for estimated nucleated cell counts. Clones were read by immunoSEQ multiplex PCR, and TCRdb kept only the in-frame ones, dropping some. Clonal size and the V and J genes are those of that table, whereas D and trimming came from the DNA. Seen here are 150,000 to 200,000 clones, 70% to 90% observed once, and the top ten hold approximately 2.5%. Germline V lookup: CDR1 LGHNA, CDR2 YNFKEQ. Trimming removed 1 base from V and 4 bases from J, with 16 bases in between. This CDR3 has 17 amino acids. The specimen was peripheral blood. The origin of this receptor is a man aged 35-49 years with active or convalescent COVID-19. The gene calls are TRBV4-2 and TRBJ2-2; TRBD1 might be the D (5 bases). The CDR3 bases are TGTGCCAGCAGCCAAGTGGGGCAGGCCCTGAGCACCGGGGAGCTGTTTTTT. Translating gives CASSQVGQALSTGELFF.